This TCR beta chain came from a study of shared clonotypes between healthy human individuals. Study-level points and caveats: Naive subsets usually exceeded memory subsets in estimated richness.

V was pared by 5 bases and J by 15 bases, with 20 bases between. The length of the CDR3 is 13 residues. Germline V gives CDR1 MNHEY, CDR2 SMNVEV (reference sequence). Sorted-subset replicate PCRs used around 220 ng DNA, some 33,000 T cell genomes. Only in-frame clones appear in the TCRdb table, and some are missing; sequencing was by immunoSEQ multiplex PCR. The sample records about 2.5 million clones, around 90% being singletons. This clone has only one observation. Antigen unknown. Sequencing used naive CD4+ T cells from PBMCs. Sample subset: CD45RA+ positively selected. The TCR originated in a young man in good health. Some clones in this sample may be carry-over from other donors' samples. V usage is TRBV27 and J usage is TRBJ2-1; the D is unclear. CDR3 loop: CASSPFTDDIRFF. CDR3 DNA sequence: TGTGCCAGCAGTCCGTTCACTGACGACATTCGGTTCTTC.